This entry lists 6 T cell receptor beta chains sequenced from one sample in a study of OX40 agonist ivuxolimab in advanced cancers. The method was immunoSEQ multiplex PCR; TCRdb's version includes in-frame clones alone and lacks a portion of them. This table holds about 48,000 clones, roughly 90% found once. This sample comprised CD4+ or CD8+ T cells sorted from blood, obtained in a trial of the OX40 agonist ivuxolimab. The source is an adult with an advanced solid tumor such as melanoma, head and neck, liver or kidney cancer.

The V call is TRBV7-2, the J call TRBJ1-1; 11 bases are a match to TRBD1. This CDR3 has 15 amino acids. After removal of 4 bases from V and 6 bases from J, the junction contained 7 bases not matched to a gene. Germline CDR1 SGHTA, CDR2 FQGNSA. DNA for the CDR3: TGTGCCAGCAGCTCCCGGGACAGGGGGTATGCTGAAGCTTTCTTT. Its translation is CASSSRDRGYAEAFF.

V usage is TRBV6-6 and J usage is TRBJ1-1; TRBD1 is a possible D gene (6 bases). The CDR3 contains 15 residues. The V gene lost 7 bases and the J gene lost 5 bases, with 20 bases spanning the gap. Germline values: CDR1 MNHNY, CDR2 SVGAGI (reference sequence). This CDR3 is CASKAPTGSGTEAFF. The DNA for the CDR3 is TGTGCCAGCAAAGCCCCGACAGGATCTGGGACTGAAGCTTTCTTT.

V and J are TRBV28 and TRBJ2-5, with 7 positions matching TRBD2. The ends lost 7 bases at V and 4 bases at J; junction bases unmatched: 6. Germline CDR1 and CDR2: MDHEN and SYDVKM. CDR3 length: 13 amino acids. CDR3 sequence: CASTQTGGETQYF. The DNA of the CDR3 is TGTGCCAGCACCCAAACGGGGGGAGAGACCCAGTACTTC.

The rearrangement uses TRBV27 and TRBJ1-1; D is ambiguous. Trimming cost V 5 bases and J 1 base, with 8 bases left between them. The germline CDR1 and CDR2 sequences are MNHEY and SMNVEV (reference sequence). This CDR3 comprises 13 residues. CDR3 DNA: TGTGCCAGCAGTACCTCTCGGAACACTGAAGCTTTCTTT. The encoded protein is CASSTSRNTEAFF.

The V call is TRBV6-4, the J call TRBJ2-5; TRBD2 matches 9 bases. The CDR3 runs to 14 residues. Germline V CDR1 and CDR2: MRHNA, SNTAGT. V shed 2 bases, J shed 5 bases, and the junction held 3 bases outside the gene matches. The CDR3 nucleotides are TGTGCCAGCAGTGACACTAGCGGGTGTGAGACCCAGTACTTC. This codes for CASSDTSGCETQYF.

The chain recombines TRBV4-2 with TRBJ2-5; D is uncertain. The CDR3 is made up of 15 amino acids. V dropped 0 bases and J dropped 2 bases, with 10 bases sitting between them. CDR1 and CDR2 (germline): LGHNA, YNFKEQ. The CDR3 sequence: CASSQEGQPQETQYF. The CDR3 DNA sequence: TGTGCCAGCAGCCAAGAAGGTCAGCCACAAGAGACCCAGTACTTC.